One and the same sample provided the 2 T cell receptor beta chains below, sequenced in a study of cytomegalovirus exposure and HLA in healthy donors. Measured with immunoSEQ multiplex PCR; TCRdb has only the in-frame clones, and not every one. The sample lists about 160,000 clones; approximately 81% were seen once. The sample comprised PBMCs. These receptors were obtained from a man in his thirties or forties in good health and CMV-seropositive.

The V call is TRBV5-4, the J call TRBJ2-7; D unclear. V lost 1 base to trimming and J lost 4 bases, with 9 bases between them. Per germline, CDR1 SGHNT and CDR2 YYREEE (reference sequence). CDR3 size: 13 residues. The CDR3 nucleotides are TGTGCCAGCAGCTTGCCCGAGGATTACGAGCAGTACTTC. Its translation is CASSLPEDYEQYF.

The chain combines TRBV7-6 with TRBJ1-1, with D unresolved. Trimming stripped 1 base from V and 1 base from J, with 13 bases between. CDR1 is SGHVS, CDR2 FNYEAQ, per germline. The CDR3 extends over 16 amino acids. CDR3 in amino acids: CASSLVTLGENTEAFF. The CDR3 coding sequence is TGTGCCAGCAGCTTAGTTACGTTGGGAGAGAACACTGAAGCTTTCTTT.